This TCR beta chain appears in the sequencing data of a study of shared clonotypes between healthy human individuals. Study-wide findings and caveats: Only a few donors were included, so the genetic and exposure-history diversity represented was limited. As a rule, naive subsets had a larger estimated richness than memory subsets.

Deletions cut 4 bases from V and 6 bases from J, with 11 bases between. The germline gives CDR1 WNHNN, CDR2 SYGVQD (reference sequence). This CDR3 contains 13 residues. Under the authors' procedure: Junction-only immunoSEQ sequences carried no quality scores, so filtering differed. The protocol was immunoSEQ multiplex PCR, while the TCRdb copy is restricted to in-frame clones and leaves out a portion. Clone size and the V and J calls come from that table; the DNA yielded D and trimming. The data contain some 2,000,000 clones, around 95% of them seen just once; the ten biggest clones take up around 0.13%. The donors were adults (healthy and HIV-negative) with no recent acute infections or vaccinations. Turning to this clone: Antigen: not known.

The sample comprised naive CD4+ T cells sorted from blood. Described subset: CD45RA+ positively selected. V is TRBV10-1 and J is TRBJ2-3, with D unclear. This sequence was found in a man between 18 and 35 years old in good health. This chain's CDR3 is CASSVRQADTQYF. CDR3 sequence (DNA): TGCGCCAGCAGTGTTCGTCAGGCGGATACGCAGTATTTT.